This record covers a single TCR beta chain. The antigen remains undetermined. CDR1 and CDR2 from the germline V gene are MNHNY and SVGAGI (reference sequence). V dropped 6 bases and J dropped 4 bases, with 10 bases sitting between them. The CDR3 length is 13 residues. The data are from a study of OX40 agonist ivuxolimab in advanced cancers. General study findings and limits: Among T cells, CD8+ cells averaged more expanded clones than CD4+ cells. Circulating CD4+ and CD8+ T cells showed clonal expansion by week 6 at 0.1 to 3.0 mg/kg.

Peripheral blood came from all dose cohorts at three timepoints. Profiled with immunoSEQ multiplex PCR; TCRdb holds only in-frame clones, not every one. The sample gives 75,000 to 95,000 clones, under 85% of which show up once; 0.5% to 0.65% is in the top ten. The source material was CD4+ or CD8+ T cells sorted from blood, sampled in a trial of the OX40 agonist ivuxolimab. This sequence joins TRBV6-6 and TRBJ1-3; D call uncertain. The clonotype was recovered from an adult with an advanced solid tumor such as melanoma, head and neck, liver or kidney cancer. The CDR3 DNA sequence: TGTGCCAGCAGCCCCTCCCGCGGAAACACCATATATTTT. Translating gives CASSPSRGNTIYF.